The 13 T cell receptor beta chains presented below share a single source sample, sequenced in a study of shared clonotypes between healthy human individuals. The protocol was immunoSEQ multiplex PCR, while the TCRdb copy is restricted to in-frame clones and leaves out a portion. The data hold approximately 2.5 million clones, with 93% observed a single time. Source material: naive CD4+ T cells from PBMCs. Subset denoted: CD45RA+ positively selected. The source is a man between 18 and 29 years old in good health. Some clones in this sample may be carry-over from other donors' samples.

This sequence joins TRBV29-1 and TRBJ2-5, with a possible D match to TRBD1 (5 bases). The germline V and J ends were trimmed by 0 bases and 2 bases, with 19 bases remaining between them. The CDR3 has 17 amino acids. Germline loops: CDR1 SQVTM, CDR2 ANQGSEA. CDR3 in amino acids: CSVEEEKTVFQQETQYF. As DNA, the CDR3 is TGCAGCGTTGAAGAGGAGAAGACAGTGTTTCAGCAAGAGACCCAGTACTTC. Full variable domain (remainder filled in from reference TRBV29-1 and TRBJ2-5): SAVISQKPSRDICQRGTSLTIQCQVDSQVTMMFWYRQQPGQSLTLIATANQGSEATYESGFVIDKFPISRPNLTFSTLTVSNMSPEDSSIYLCSVEEEKTVFQQETQYFGPGTRLLVL.

The chain carries TRBV19 and TRBJ1-4; TRBD1 matches 7 bases. The CDR3 consists of 15 residues. CDR1 LNHDA and CDR2 SQIVND come from the germline V gene (reference sequence). Unmatched junction bases numbered 10, after V lost 7 bases and J lost 5 bases. The DNA of the CDR3 is TGTGCCAGTACTTATAACCGGGACAGAAATGAAAAACTGTTTTTT. Its protein is CASTYNRDRNEKLFF. Combining the CDR3 with reference TRBV19 and TRBJ1-4 gives the whole variable domain DGGITQSPKYLFRKEGQNVTLSCEQNLNHDAMYWYRQDPGQGLRLIYYSQIVNDFQKGDIAEGYSVSREKKESFPLTVTSAQKNPTAFYLCASTYNRDRNEKLFFGSGTQLSVL.

The CDR3 DNA reads TGCGCCAGCAGTCAATCCAAGGGGACACCCTTCAGTCAGCCCCAGCATTTT. This translates into CASSQSKGTPFSQPQHF. The rearrangement joins TRBV23-1 to TRBJ1-5; weak D call: TRBD1 (6 bases). TRBV23-1 is annotated as an ORF whose role is uncertain. V shed 0 bases and J shed 6 bases, with 18 bases lying between them. This CDR3 contains 17 residues.

This chain uses TRBV25-1 with TRBJ1-4, with 7 positions matching TRBD1. The V segment lost 4 bases and the J segment 5 bases; nucleotides outside the gene matches: 10. Germline V lookup: CDR1 MGHDK, CDR2 SYGVNS. CDR3 size: 16 residues. CDR3 protein: CASSAYTGVGNEKLFF. CDR3 coding DNA: TGTGCCAGCAGTGCGTACACAGGGGTAGGGAATGAAAAACTGTTTTTT.

The chain couples TRBV5-1 to TRBJ2-7, with TRBD2 as a possible D gene (6 bases). Trimming removed 4 bases from V and 0 bases from J, with 14 bases in between. Germline CDR1 and CDR2: SGHRS and YFSETQ. The CDR3 is 15 amino acids. The CDR3 sequence: CASSVGDSSSYEQYF. The CDR3 DNA reads as TGCGCCAGCAGCGTTGGGGACTCAAGCTCCTACGAGCAGTACTTC.

The V gene is TRBV5-6, the J gene TRBJ2-7, with D possibly being TRBD2 (5 bases). V dropped 0 bases and J dropped 2 bases, with 12 bases sitting between them. Looked up from germline, CDR1 is SGHDT and CDR2 is YYEEEE. This CDR3 is 15 amino acids long. The CDR3 here is CASSLAGKQTYEQYF. In DNA form, the CDR3 reads TGTGCCAGCAGCTTGGCGGGGAAACAAACCTACGAGCAGTACTTC.

J is TRBJ2-7 and V is TRBV13, with TRBD2 as a possible D gene (6 bases). The CDR3 length is 17 residues. Germline-derived CDR1 and CDR2 are PRHDT and FYEKMQ (reference sequence). Trimming removed 4 bases from V and 1 base from J, with 20 bases in between. This chain's CDR3 is CASSSSRKTGTSYEQYF. As DNA, the CDR3 is TGTGCCAGCAGCTCCTCAAGAAAAACCGGGACTTCCTACGAGCAGTACTTC.

The chain joins TRBV10-3 to TRBJ2-7; possible D gene TRBD2, 5 bases. Trimming pared 7 bases from V and 7 bases from J, leaving 14 bases between. The CDR3 is 12 amino acids. Germline lookup yields CDR1 ENHRY and CDR2 SYGVKD. CDR3 sequence (DNA): TGTGCCATCAATCCCGATCGAGGGGAGCAGTACTTC. This gives the protein CAINPDRGEQYF.

The gene calls are TRBV19 and TRBJ2-1; D may be TRBD2 (5 bases). The CDR3 is 16 amino acids. V was clipped by 5 bases and J by 2 bases, with 16 bases between them. Looked up from germline, CDR1 is LNHDA and CDR2 is SQIVND (reference sequence). The CDR3 loop reads CASSLGLAMPYNEQFF. CDR3 bases: TGTGCCAGTAGTCTAGGACTCGCCATGCCCTACAATGAGCAGTTCTTC. The complete variable domain, with remaining parts taken from reference TRBV19 and TRBJ2-1, reads DGGITQSPKYLFRKEGQNVTLSCEQNLNHDAMYWYRQDPGQGLRLIYYSQIVNDFQKGDIAEGYSVSREKKESFPLTVTSAQKNPTAFYLCASSLGLAMPYNEQFFGPGTRLTVL.

Of note for this clone: The same CDR3 is also encoded by other DNA sequences in this sample. The chain uses TRBV20-1 and TRBJ2-1, with D maybe TRBD1 (6 bases). V was clipped by 6 bases and J by 7 bases, with 10 bases between them. CDR3 length equals 11 residues. Germline lookup yields CDR1 DFQATT and CDR2 SNEGSKA (reference sequence). CDR3 amino acids: CSATDSNEQFF. In DNA form, the CDR3 reads TGCAGTGCAACGGACAGTAATGAGCAGTTCTTC.

The chain is built from TRBV6-1 and TRBJ2-1; 13 nucleotides match TRBD2. Germline CDR1 reads MNHNS; CDR2 reads SASEGT. The CDR3 extends over 15 amino acids. J lost 7 bases, V lost 4 bases, and 4 bases had no gene match. CDR3 DNA: TGTGCCAGCAGTGCGGGACTAGCGGGATTGAATGAGCAGTTCTTC. Encoded protein: CASSAGLAGLNEQFF.

This chain connects TRBV5-1 to TRBJ2-5; D is unclear. The CDR3 is made up of 14 amino acids. Germline loops: CDR1 SGHRS, CDR2 YFSETQ. V lost 4 bases and J 1 base, leaving 11 bases between the germline ends. The CDR3 DNA sequence: TGCGCCAGCAGCGTGACCAATGGCCAAGAGACCCAGTACTTC. The encoded protein is CASSVTNGQETQYF.

CDR3 DNA: TGTGCCAGCAGTTCTCCCGGGGTAAGCTCCTACAATGAGCAGTTCTTC. Amino acid sequence: CASSSPGVSSYNEQFF. The V gene is TRBV28, the J gene TRBJ2-1, with D perhaps TRBD2 (5 bases). The germline V and J ends were trimmed by 4 bases and 0 bases, with 13 bases remaining between them. Germline V lookup: CDR1 MDHEN, CDR2 SYDVKM. The CDR3 loop spans 16 amino acids.